What follows describes a single T cell receptor beta chain. What it recognizes is unknown. FACS enriched CD8+ TEMRA cells, while bulk CD8+ and CD4+ were negatively isolated. In germline, CDR1 is SGHDN, CDR2 FVKESK. V lost 4 bases, J lost 4 bases, and 6 bases stayed unmatched. The CDR3 consists of 14 residues. The data originate from a study of CD8 T cells in Susac syndrome. Study observations and caveats: By the study's own acknowledgment, its TCR sequencing and HLA analysis included relatively few individuals.

RNA was extracted with the RNeasy kit, and a quantity of roughly 0.5 to 1 ug was reverse transcribed using random hexamers. TCRdb redid the calling of the immunoSEQ multiplex PCR reads with MiXCR, one entry per CDR3 protein. In the table there are 200,000 to 250,000 distinct CDR3 sequences, 80% to 95% of which are singletons. The clonotype comes from a human donor with multiple sclerosis. The chain recombines TRBV14 with TRBJ1-2; 7 nucleotides agree with TRBD1. Sequences were obtained from CD4+ T cells from PBMCs. The CDR3 nucleotides read TGTGCCAGCAGCCCCAAGACAGGGTTCTATGGCTACACCTTC. This translates into CASSPKTGFYGYTF. The full variable domain, completed using reference TRBV14 and TRBJ1-2, is EAGVTQFPSHSVIEKGQTVTLRCDPISGHDNLYWYRRVMGKEIKFLLHFVKESKQDESGMPNNRFLAERTGGTYSTLKVQPAELEDSGVYFCASSPKTGFYGYTFGSGTRLTVV.